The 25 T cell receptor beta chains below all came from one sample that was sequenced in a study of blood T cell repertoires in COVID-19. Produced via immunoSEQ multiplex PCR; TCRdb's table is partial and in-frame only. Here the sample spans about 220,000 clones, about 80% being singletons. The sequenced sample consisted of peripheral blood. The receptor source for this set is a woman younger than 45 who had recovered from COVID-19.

The DNA of the CDR3 is TGTGCCAGCAGTCGGAGGGGTTCGACAATTTTCACCGGGGAGCTGTTTTTT. Translating it yields CASSRRGSTIFTGELFF. The chain uses TRBV28 and TRBJ2-2; a weak D match, TRBD2 (6 bases). This CDR3 comprises 17 residues. Germline V gene data show CDR1 as MDHEN and CDR2 as SYDVKM. The V gene lost 5 bases and the J gene lost 4 bases, with 20 bases spanning the gap.

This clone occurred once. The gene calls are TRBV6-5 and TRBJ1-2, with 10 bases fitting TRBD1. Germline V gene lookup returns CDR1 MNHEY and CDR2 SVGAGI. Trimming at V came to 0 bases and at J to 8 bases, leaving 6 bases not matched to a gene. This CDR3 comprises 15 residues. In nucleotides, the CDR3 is TGTGCCAGCAGTTACTCCCCGACAGGGGGCCGGGGCTACACCTTC. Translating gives CASSYSPTGGRGYTF.

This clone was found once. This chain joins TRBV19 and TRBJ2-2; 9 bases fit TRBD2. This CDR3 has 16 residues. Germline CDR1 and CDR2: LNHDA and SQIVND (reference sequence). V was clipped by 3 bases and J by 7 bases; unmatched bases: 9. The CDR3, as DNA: TGTGCCAGTAGTATTGGGGTAGCGGGAGTAGGCGGGGAGCTGTTTTTT. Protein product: CASSIGVAGVGGELFF.

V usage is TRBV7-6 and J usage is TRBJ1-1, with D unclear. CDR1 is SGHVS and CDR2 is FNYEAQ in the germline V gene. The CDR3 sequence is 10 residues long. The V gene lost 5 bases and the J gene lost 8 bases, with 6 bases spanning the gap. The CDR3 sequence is CASSLFEAFF. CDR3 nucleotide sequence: TGTGCCAGCAGCCTCTTCGAAGCTTTCTTT. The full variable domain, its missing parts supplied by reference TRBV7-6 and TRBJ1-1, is GAGVSQSPRYKVTKRGQDVALRCDPISGHVSLYWYRQALGQGPEFLTYFNYEAQQDKSGLPNDRFSAERPEGSISTLTIQRTEQRDSAMYRCASSLFEAFFGQGTRLTVV.

Written as DNA, the CDR3 is TGTGCCAGCAGCCCACGGCAGGGCGGGAACACTGAAGCTTTCTTT. Protein sequence: CASSPRQGGNTEAFF. The chain links TRBV14 to TRBJ1-1; a possible D gene is TRBD1 (5 bases). V gave up 4 bases and J gave up 1 base, with 13 bases separating them. The CDR3 sequence is 15 residues long. CDR1 is SGHDN and CDR2 is FVKESK in the germline V gene. The complete variable domain, with remaining parts taken from reference TRBV14 and TRBJ1-1, reads EAGVTQFPSHSVIEKGQTVTLRCDPISGHDNLYWYRRVMGKEIKFLLHFVKESKQDESGMPNNRFLAERTGGTYSTLKVQPAELEDSGVYFCASSPRQGGNTEAFFGQGTRLTVV.

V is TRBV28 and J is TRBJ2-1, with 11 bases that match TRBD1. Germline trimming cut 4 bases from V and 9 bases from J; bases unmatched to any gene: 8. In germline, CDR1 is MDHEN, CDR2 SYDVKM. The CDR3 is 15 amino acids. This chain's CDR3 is CASSSPGTGGREQFF. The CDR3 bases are TGTGCCAGCAGTTCCCCCGGGACAGGGGGACGTGAGCAGTTCTTC.

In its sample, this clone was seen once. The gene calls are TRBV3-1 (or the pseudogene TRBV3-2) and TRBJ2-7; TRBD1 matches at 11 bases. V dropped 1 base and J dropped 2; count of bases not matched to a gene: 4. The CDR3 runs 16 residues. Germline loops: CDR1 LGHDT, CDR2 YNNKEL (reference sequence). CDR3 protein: CASSQVWTGGPYEQYF. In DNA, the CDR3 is TGTGCCAGCAGCCAAGTTTGGACAGGGGGCCCCTACGAGCAGTACTTC.

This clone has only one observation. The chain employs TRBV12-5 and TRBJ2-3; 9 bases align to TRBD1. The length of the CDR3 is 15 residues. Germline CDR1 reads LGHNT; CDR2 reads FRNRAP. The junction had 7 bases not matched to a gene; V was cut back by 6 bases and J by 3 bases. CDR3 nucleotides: TGTGCTAGTGGCAGGGGGGACAGGGTAACAGATACGCAGTATTTT. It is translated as CASGRGDRVTDTQYF.

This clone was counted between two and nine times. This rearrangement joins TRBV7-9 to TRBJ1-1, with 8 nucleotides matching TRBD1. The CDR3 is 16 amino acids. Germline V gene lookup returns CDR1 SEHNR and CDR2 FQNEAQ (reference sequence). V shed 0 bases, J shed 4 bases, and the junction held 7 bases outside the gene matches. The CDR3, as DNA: TGTGCCAGCAGCTTAGCAGGGCCAGGGGGCGGCACTGAAGCTTTCTTT. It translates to CASSLAGPGGGTEAFF. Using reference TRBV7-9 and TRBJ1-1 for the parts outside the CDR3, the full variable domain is DTGVSQNPRHKITKRGQNVTFRCDPISEHNRLYWYRQTLGQGPEFLTYFQNEAQLEKSRLLSDRFSAERPKGSFSTLEIQRTEQGDSAMYLCASSLAGPGGGTEAFFGQGTRLTVV.

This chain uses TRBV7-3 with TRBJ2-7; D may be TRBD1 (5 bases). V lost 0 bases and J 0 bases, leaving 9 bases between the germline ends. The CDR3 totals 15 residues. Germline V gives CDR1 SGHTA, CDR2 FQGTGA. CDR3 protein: CASSLTTVSSYEQYF. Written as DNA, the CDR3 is TGTGCCAGCAGCTTAACGACAGTAAGCTCCTACGAGCAGTACTTC.

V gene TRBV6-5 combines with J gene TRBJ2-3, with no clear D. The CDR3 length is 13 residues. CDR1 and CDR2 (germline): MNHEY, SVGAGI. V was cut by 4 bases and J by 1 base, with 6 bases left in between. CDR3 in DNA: TGTGCCAGCAGTTCGCTAGGCACAGATACGCAGTATTTT. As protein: CASSSLGTDTQYF.

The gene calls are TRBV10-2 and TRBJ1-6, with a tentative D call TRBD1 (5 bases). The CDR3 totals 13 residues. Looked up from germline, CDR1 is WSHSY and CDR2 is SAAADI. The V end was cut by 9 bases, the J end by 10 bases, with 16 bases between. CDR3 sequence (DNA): TGCGCCAGTTCGAGAGGGGAGGGGTCACCCCTCCACTTT. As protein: CASSRGEGSPLHF.

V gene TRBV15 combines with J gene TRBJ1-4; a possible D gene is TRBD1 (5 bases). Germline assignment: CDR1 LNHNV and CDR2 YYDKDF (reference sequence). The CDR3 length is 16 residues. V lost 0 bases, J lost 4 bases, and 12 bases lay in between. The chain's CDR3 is CATSRDRGRINEKLFF. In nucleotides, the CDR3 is TGTGCCACCAGCAGAGATCGGGGGAGAATTAATGAAAAACTGTTTTTT.

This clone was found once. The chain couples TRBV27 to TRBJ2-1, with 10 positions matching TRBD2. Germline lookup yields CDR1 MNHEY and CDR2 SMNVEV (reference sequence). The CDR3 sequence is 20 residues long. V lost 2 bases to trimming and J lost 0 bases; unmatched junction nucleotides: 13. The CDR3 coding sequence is TGTGCCAGCAGTTTACCAGCGGGAGGGCACGTAGCGCCCTCCTACAATGAGCAGTTCTTC. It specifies CASSLPAGGHVAPSYNEQFF.

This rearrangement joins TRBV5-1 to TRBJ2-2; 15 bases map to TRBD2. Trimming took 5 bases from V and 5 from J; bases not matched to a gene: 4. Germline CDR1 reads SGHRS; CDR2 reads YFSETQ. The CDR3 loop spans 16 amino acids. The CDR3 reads CASSTGTSGRTGELFF. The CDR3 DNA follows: TGCGCCAGCAGTACCGGGACTAGCGGGAGGACCGGGGAGCTGTTTTTT.

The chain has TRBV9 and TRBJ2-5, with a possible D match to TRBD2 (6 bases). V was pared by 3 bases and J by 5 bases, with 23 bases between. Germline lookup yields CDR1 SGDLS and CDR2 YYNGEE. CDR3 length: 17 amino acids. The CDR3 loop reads CASSEGPSNGGLETQYF. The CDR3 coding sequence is TGTGCCAGCAGCGAGGGACCCTCTAATGGGGGACTGGAGACCCAGTACTTC.

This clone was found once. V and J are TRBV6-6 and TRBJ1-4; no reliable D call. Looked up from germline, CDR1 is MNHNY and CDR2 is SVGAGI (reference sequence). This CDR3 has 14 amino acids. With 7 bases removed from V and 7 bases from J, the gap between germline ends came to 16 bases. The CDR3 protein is CASTPLIRREKLFF. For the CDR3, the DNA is TGTGCCAGCACCCCACTCATTCGCCGTGAAAAACTGTTTTTT.

Here the CDR3 DNA reads TGTGCCAGCAGAGTTGGGGCAGCCTACAATGAGCAGTTCTTC. Residues: CASRVGAAYNEQFF. This rearrangement joins TRBV27 to TRBJ2-1, with D maybe TRBD1 (5 bases). This CDR3 has 14 amino acids. Germline lookup yields CDR1 MNHEY and CDR2 SMNVEV (reference sequence). Trimming left V 6 bases short and J 2 bases short, with 11 bases between.

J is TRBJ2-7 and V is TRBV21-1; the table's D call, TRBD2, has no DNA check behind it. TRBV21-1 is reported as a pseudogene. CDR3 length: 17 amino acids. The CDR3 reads CASSLRLAGGPTNEQYF. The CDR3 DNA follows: TGTGCCAGCAGCTTACGACTAGCGGGAGGGCCGACTAACGAGCAGTACTTC.

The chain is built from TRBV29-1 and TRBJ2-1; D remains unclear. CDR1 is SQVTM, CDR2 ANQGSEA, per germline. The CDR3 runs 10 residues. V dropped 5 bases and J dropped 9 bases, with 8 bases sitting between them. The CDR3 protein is CSVKAGEQFF. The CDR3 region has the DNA TGCAGCGTTAAAGCCGGTGAGCAGTTCTTC.

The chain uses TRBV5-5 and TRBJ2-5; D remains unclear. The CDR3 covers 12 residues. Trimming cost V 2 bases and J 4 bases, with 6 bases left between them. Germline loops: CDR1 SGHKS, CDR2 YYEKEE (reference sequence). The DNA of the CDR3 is TGTGCCAGCAGCTTTAACGGAGAGACCCAGTACTTC. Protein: CASSFNGETQYF.

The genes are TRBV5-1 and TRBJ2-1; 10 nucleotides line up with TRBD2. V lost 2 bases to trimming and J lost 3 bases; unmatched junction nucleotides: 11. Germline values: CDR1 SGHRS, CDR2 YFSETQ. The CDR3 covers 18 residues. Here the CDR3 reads CASSLPAGRTSGYNEQFF. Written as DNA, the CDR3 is TGCGCCAGCAGCTTACCCGCGGGACGGACTAGCGGCTACAATGAGCAGTTCTTC. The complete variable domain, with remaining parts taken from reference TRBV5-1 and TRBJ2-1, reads KAGVTQTPRYLIKTRGQQVTLSCSPISGHRSVSWYQQTPGQGLQFLFEYFSETQRNKGNFPGRFSGRQFSNSRSEMNVSTLELGDSALYLCASSLPAGRTSGYNEQFFGPGTRLTVL.

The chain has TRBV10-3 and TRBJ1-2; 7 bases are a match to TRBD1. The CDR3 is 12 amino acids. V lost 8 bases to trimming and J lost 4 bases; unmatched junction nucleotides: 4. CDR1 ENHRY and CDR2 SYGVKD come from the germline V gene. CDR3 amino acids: CAIYRGIYGYTF. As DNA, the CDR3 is TGTGCCATCTACAGGGGAATCTATGGCTACACCTTC.

DNA of the CDR3: TGTGCCACCAGCAGAGATTTGCGAACAGGCCCTACCTACGAGCAGTACTTC. As protein: CATSRDLRTGPTYEQYF. The chain recombines TRBV15 with TRBJ2-7; possibly TRBD1 for D (5 bases). Trimming cost V 0 bases and J 2 bases, with 17 bases left between them. In germline, CDR1 is LNHNV, CDR2 YYDKDF (reference sequence). The length of the CDR3 is 17 residues.

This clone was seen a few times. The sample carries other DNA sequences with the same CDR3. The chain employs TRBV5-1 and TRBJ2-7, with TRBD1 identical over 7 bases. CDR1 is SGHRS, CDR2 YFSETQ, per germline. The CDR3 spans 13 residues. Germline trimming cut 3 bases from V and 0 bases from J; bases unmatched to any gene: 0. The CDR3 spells CASSWDSSYEQYF. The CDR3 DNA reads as TGCGCCAGCAGCTGGGACAGCTCCTACGAGCAGTACTTC.